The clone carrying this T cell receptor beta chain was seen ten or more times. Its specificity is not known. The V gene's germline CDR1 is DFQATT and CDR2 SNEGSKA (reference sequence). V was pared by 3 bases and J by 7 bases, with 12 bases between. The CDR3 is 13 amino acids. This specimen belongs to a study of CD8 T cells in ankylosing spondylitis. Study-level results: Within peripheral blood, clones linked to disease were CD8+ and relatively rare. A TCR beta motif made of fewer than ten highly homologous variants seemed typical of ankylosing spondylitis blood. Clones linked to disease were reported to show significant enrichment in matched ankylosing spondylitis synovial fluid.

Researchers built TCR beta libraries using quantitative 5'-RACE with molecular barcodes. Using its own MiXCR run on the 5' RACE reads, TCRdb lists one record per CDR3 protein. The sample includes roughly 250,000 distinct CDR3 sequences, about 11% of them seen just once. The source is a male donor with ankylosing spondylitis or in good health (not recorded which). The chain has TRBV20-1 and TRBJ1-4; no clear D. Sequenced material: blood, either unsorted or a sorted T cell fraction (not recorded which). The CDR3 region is CSARRVSGEKLFF. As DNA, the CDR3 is TGCAGTGCTAGGAGGGTCAGTGGTGAAAAACTGTTTTTT.